A single sample gave rise to the 11 T cell receptor beta chains below, sequenced in a study of beta chain features in type 1 diabetes. The entirety of the isolated RNA underwent reverse transcription, so expressed TCRB transcripts were sequenced. Clones were read by immunoSEQ multiplex PCR, and TCRdb kept only the in-frame ones, dropping some. The table records 130,000 or so clones, over 8% of them present only once. The source material was central memory CD4+ T cells from blood. These receptors all come from a woman aged 40-49 years in good health.

J is TRBJ1-2 and V is TRBV6-6, with D uncertain. The germline V gene encodes CDR1 MNHNY and CDR2 SVGAGI (reference sequence). Trimming took 10 bases from V and 1 from J, leaving 13 bases between them. This CDR3 has 13 residues. DNA of the CDR3: TGTGCCACCTCGCGTGAGGGTAACTATGGCTACACCTTC. Amino acids: CATSREGNYGYTF.

This clone was found a few times. The genes are TRBV21-1 and TRBJ1-1. TRBV21-1 is reported as a pseudogene. This CDR3 spans 13 amino acids. CDR3 in DNA: TGTGCCAGCAGCAAATCTGTGAACACTGAAGCTTTCTTT. Protein product: CASSKSVNTEAFF.

V and J are TRBV5-4 and TRBJ2-3; D perhaps matches TRBD1 (5 bases). The CDR3 loop spans 12 amino acids. Germline CDR1 is SGHNT and CDR2 is YYREEE (reference sequence). V dropped 0 bases and J dropped 6 bases, with 5 bases sitting between them. The CDR3 protein is CASSLGQDTQYF. Written as DNA, the CDR3 is TGTGCCAGCAGCTTGGGACAGGATACGCAGTATTTT.

In its sample, this clone was seen a few times. The genes are TRBV2 and TRBJ2-3; the match to TRBD2 covers 13 bases. V shed 6 bases, J shed 5 bases, and the junction held 5 bases outside the gene matches. The CDR3 extends over 15 amino acids. Germline CDR1 SNHLY, CDR2 FYNNEI. CDR3 in amino acids: CASRPGTSGIDTQYF. CDR3 sequence (DNA): TGTGCCAGCAGGCCCGGGACTAGCGGGATAGATACGCAGTATTTT. The full variable domain, completed using reference TRBV2 and TRBJ2-3, is EPEVTQTPSHQVTQMGQEVILRCVPISNHLYFYWYRQILGQKVEFLVSFYNNEISEKSEIFDDQFSVERPDGSNFTLKIRSTKLEDSAMYFCASRPGTSGIDTQYFGPGTRLTVL.

This chain joins TRBV6-5 and TRBJ2-2; tentative D call: TRBD1 (7 bases). V lost 6 bases and J 5 bases, leaving 10 bases between the germline ends. Germline V gene sequence: CDR1 MNHEY, CDR2 SVGAGI. The CDR3 covers 13 residues. CDR3 in DNA: TGTGCCAGCAGGCAGGGGGGTACCGGGGAGCTGTTTTTT. Protein: CASRQGGTGELFF.

In its sample, this clone was seen many times. The chain links TRBV29-1 to TRBJ2-7; TRBD1 aligns across 8 bases. The CDR3 extends over 12 amino acids. V lost 7 bases and J lost 2; bases outside the gene matches: 4. Germline V gives CDR1 SQVTM, CDR2 ANQGSEA. This CDR3 is CSAGQGAYEQYF. The CDR3 DNA is TGCAGCGCCGGACAGGGCGCCTACGAGCAGTACTTC.

The V and J genes are TRBV4-1 and TRBJ2-5; no definite D call. V was trimmed by 2 bases and J by 4 bases, leaving 11 bases between them. CDR1 is MGHRA and CDR2 is YSYEKL in the germline V gene. The CDR3 length is 14 residues. The chain's CDR3 is CASSQKARGETQYF. The CDR3 DNA is TGCGCCAGCAGCCAAAAGGCCCGCGGAGAGACCCAGTACTTC.

This clone was found a few times. CDR3 coding DNA: TGTGCCAGCAGCCGGACTAGCGGGAGGACCGGCGAGCAGTACTTC. Protein product: CASSRTSGRTGEQYF. V and J are TRBV6-5 and TRBJ2-7; TRBD2 matches 14 bases. This CDR3 has 15 residues. Germline lookup yields CDR1 MNHEY and CDR2 SVGAGI. V lost 6 bases to trimming and J lost 6 bases; unmatched junction nucleotides: 7.

This chain uses TRBV21-1 with TRBJ2-3; TRBD1 is the table's D call and was not checked against the DNA. TRBV21-1 is deemed a pseudogene. There are 16 residues in the CDR3. CDR3 amino acids: CASSRAAGKRTDTQYF. In DNA, the CDR3 is TGTGCCAGCAGCAGGGCGGCAGGGAAACGCACAGATACGCAGTATTTT.

The J gene is TRBJ1-1, the V gene TRBV2; tentatively, D is TRBD1 (6 bases). Per the germline V gene, CDR1 is SNHLY and CDR2 is FYNNEI. The length of the CDR3 is 14 residues. V lost 5 bases to trimming and J lost 4 bases, with 14 bases between them. The CDR3: CASSSQGRGTEAFF. CDR3 in DNA: TGTGCCAGCAGTTCACAGGGACGAGGCACTGAAGCTTTCTTT.

This clone was observed a few times. The gene calls are TRBV9 and TRBJ2-7; possible D gene TRBD2, 5 bases. Trimming pared 3 bases from V and 7 bases from J, leaving 23 bases between. Germline CDR1 reads SGDLS; CDR2 reads YYNGEE. This CDR3 contains 16 residues. The CDR3 region is CASSDPVDSLLHEQYF. CDR3 coding DNA: TGTGCCAGCAGCGACCCTGTGGACTCCCTTCTTCATGAGCAGTACTTC.